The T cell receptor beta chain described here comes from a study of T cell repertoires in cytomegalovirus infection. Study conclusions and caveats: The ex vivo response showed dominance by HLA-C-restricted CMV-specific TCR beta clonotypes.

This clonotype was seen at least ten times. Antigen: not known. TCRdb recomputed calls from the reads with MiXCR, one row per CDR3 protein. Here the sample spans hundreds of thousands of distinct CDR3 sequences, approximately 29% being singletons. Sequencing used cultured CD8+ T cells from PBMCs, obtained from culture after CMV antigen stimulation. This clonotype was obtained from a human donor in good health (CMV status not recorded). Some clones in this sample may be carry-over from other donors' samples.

The CDR3 DNA reads TGTGCCAGCACCAGGCCCGGGGAGCTGTTTTTT. This encodes CASTRPGELFF. The chain is built from TRBV2 and TRBJ2-2, with D hard to call. Germline CDR1 SNHLY, CDR2 FYNNEI. V lost 7 bases and J 6 bases, leaving 6 bases between the germline ends. The CDR3 loop spans 11 amino acids.